The 28 T cell receptor beta chains below all came from one sample that was sequenced in a study of T cell repertoires in cytomegalovirus infection. TCRdb re-called the reads through MiXCR, storing one row per CDR3 protein. The sample has around 440,000 distinct CDR3 sequences; about 11% are singletons. Sequencing was done on a sample of PBMCs. These receptors were obtained from a human donor in good health (CMV status not recorded). Some clones in this sample may be carry-over from other donors' samples.

This clonotype was counted ten times or more. The V call is TRBV18, the J call TRBJ2-7; 11 bases map to TRBD2. From germline, CDR1 is KGHSH and CDR2 LQKENI. This CDR3 has 15 residues. The V and J ends lost 1 base and 5 bases, in that order; junction bases with no gene match: 4. The CDR3 here is CASSPLAGGRNEQYF. The CDR3 coding sequence is TGTGCCAGCTCACCACTAGCGGGGGGGAGGAACGAGCAGTACTTC.

This clonotype occurred many times. The chain links TRBV29-1 to TRBJ1-1; D is undetermined. Per the germline V gene, CDR1 is SQVTM and CDR2 is ANQGSEA. CDR3 length equals 13 residues. Trimming pared 5 bases from V and 1 base from J, leaving 11 bases between. This CDR3 reads CSVREQPNTEAFF. In DNA, the CDR3 is TGCAGCGTTAGGGAACAGCCGAACACTGAAGCTTTCTTT. The full variable domain, in which reference TRBV29-1 and TRBJ1-1 provide the parts outside the CDR3, is SAVISQKPSRDICQRGTSLTIQCQVDSQVTMMFWYRQQPGQSLTLIATANQGSEATYESGFVIDKFPISRPNLTFSTLTVSNMSPEDSSIYLCSVREQPNTEAFFGQGTRLTVV.

In its sample, this clonotype was seen many times. The CDR3 DNA reads TGTGCCAGCAGCTCCGAGACAGGATTAGGGTACGAGCAGTACTTC. It is translated as CASSSETGLGYEQYF. The chain recombines TRBV7-9 with TRBJ2-7, with D possibly TRBD1 on 6 matching bases. The CDR3 extends over 15 amino acids. The ends were cut back, 4 bases at V and 4 bases at J, with 17 bases in the middle. Germline lookup yields CDR1 SEHNR and CDR2 FQNEAQ (reference sequence).

At least ten counts were recorded for this clonotype. The chain has TRBV7-3 and TRBJ2-3, with D unresolved. Trimming shortened V by 2 bases and J by 3 bases, and 6 bases separated the two germline ends. Germline V gives CDR1 SGHTA, CDR2 FQGTGA. The CDR3 totals 13 residues. The CDR3 here is CASSLGRTDTQYF. As DNA, the CDR3 is TGTGCCAGCAGCTTAGGGCGGACAGATACGCAGTATTTT. The variable domain in full, with the rest retrieved from reference TRBV7-3 and TRBJ2-3, is GAGVSQTPSNKVTEKGKYVELRCDPISGHTALYWYRQSLGQGPEFLIYFQGTGAADDSGLPNDRFFAVRPEGSVSTLKIQRTERGDSAVYLCASSLGRTDTQYFGPGTRLTVL.

This clonotype was counted many times. The J gene is TRBJ2-3, the V gene TRBV7-2, with 8 bases fitting TRBD2. Germline-derived CDR1 and CDR2 are SGHTA and FQGNSA. This CDR3 comprises 16 residues. Losses at the gene ends were 1 base for V and 5 bases for J; bases not matched to a gene: 8. The CDR3 nucleotides are TGTGCCAGCAGCTTAGAACGGGAGGGCCCGCGAGATACGCAGTATTTT. Translating it yields CASSLEREGPRDTQYF.

In this sample, this clonotype turned up a few times. This rearrangement joins TRBV9 to TRBJ2-3; the D gene is possibly TRBD2 (6 bases). The CDR3 has 16 residues. The germline V gene encodes CDR1 SGDLS and CDR2 YYNGEE. V was cut by 2 bases and J by 1 base, with 14 bases left in between. CDR3 in amino acids: CASSVGASERTDTQYF. CDR3 in DNA: TGTGCCAGCAGCGTTGGGGCTAGCGAGCGCACAGATACGCAGTATTTT.

Many counts were recorded for this clonotype. The CDR3 DNA reads as TGTGCTAGTGGTTTGGTAGATACAGATACGCAGTATTTT. Amino acid sequence: CASGLVDTDTQYF. The rearrangement uses TRBV12-5 and TRBJ2-3; D is undetermined. From germline, CDR1 is LGHNT and CDR2 FRNRAP. The CDR3 totals 13 residues. V was shortened by 0 bases and J by 3 bases, with 4 bases between the two germline ends.

Points on this clonotype: At one of its ends the junction is not consistent with the germline gene, which may arise from a read error. The chain combines TRBV11-2 with TRBJ1-5, with no clear D. In germline, CDR1 is SGHAT, CDR2 FQNNGV. The CDR3 loop spans 14 amino acids. The DNA of the CDR3 is TGTGCCAGCAGCCCGTCGAGCAGCAATCAGCTCCAGCATTTT. Translation gives CASSPSSSNQLQHF.

The V and J genes are TRBV7-4 and TRBJ1-1; TRBD1 matches 8 bases. This CDR3 is built from 12 residues. Losses at the gene ends were 5 bases for V and 8 bases for J; bases not matched to a gene: 4. Germline V lookup: CDR1 SGHVT, CDR2 SQSDAQ. The CDR3 loop is CASSRTGNEAFF. For the CDR3, the DNA is TGTGCCAGCAGCCGGACAGGGAACGAAGCTTTCTTT.

This clonotype was seen a handful of times. This chain links TRBV10-3 with TRBJ2-7, with a tentative D call TRBD2 (6 bases). Between the trimmed V and J ends, which lost 6 bases and 9 bases, there was a span of 15 bases. Germline assignment: CDR1 ENHRY and CDR2 SYGVKD. The CDR3 extends over 12 amino acids. CDR3 DNA: TGTGCCATCAGCGAGGACTATGAAGTGCAGTACTTC. Encoded protein: CAISEDYEVQYF.

This sequence joins TRBV20-1 and TRBJ1-5, with 10 bases aligning to TRBD1. Trimming at V came to 5 bases and at J to 4 bases, leaving 2 bases not matched to a gene. This CDR3 is 13 amino acids long. CDR1 is DFQATT, CDR2 SNEGSKA, per germline (reference sequence). This CDR3 reads CSAEDRGNQPQHF. The CDR3 nucleotides are TGCAGTGCTGAGGACAGGGGGAATCAGCCCCAGCATTTT.

This clonotype was seen many times. The chain recombines TRBV6-2 or TRBV6-3 with TRBJ1-1; D is undetermined. V gave up 2 bases and J gave up 0 bases, with 10 bases separating them. Germline CDR1 is MNHEY and CDR2 is SVGEGT. The CDR3 spans 15 residues. The CDR3 protein is CASSYTLVVNTEAFF. CDR3 sequence (DNA): TGTGCCAGCAGTTACACGTTGGTTGTGAACACTGAAGCTTTCTTT.

This clonotype was recorded at least ten times. The rearrangement links TRBV4-2 to TRBJ2-6, with no clear D. Germline lookup yields CDR1 LGHNA and CDR2 YNFKEQ. V was pared by 0 bases and J by 0 bases, with 0 bases between. The CDR3 has 14 amino acids. This chain's CDR3 is CASSQDSGANVLTF. DNA of the CDR3: TGTGCCAGCAGCCAAGACTCTGGGGCCAACGTCCTGACTTTC.

The chain combines TRBV19 with TRBJ2-1; D is possibly TRBD1 or TRBD2 (5 bases each). CDR1 is LNHDA and CDR2 is SQIVND in the germline V gene (reference sequence). This CDR3 has 15 residues. Trimming took off 3 bases at V and 2 bases at J, with 11 bases between the two ends. CDR3 protein: CASSMGRDPYNEQFF. The CDR3 bases are TGTGCCAGTAGTATGGGTCGGGACCCCTACAATGAGCAGTTCTTC.

This clonotype was seen many times. The V gene is TRBV28, the J gene TRBJ2-7, with D perhaps matching TRBD1 (6 bases). Trimming removed 7 bases at V and 0 bases at J, with 16 bases between. Germline V gene lookup returns CDR1 MDHEN and CDR2 SYDVKM. The CDR3 is made up of 15 amino acids. The CDR3 DNA sequence: TGTGCCAGCACCAAACCAGGGGAACGCTCCTACGAGCAGTACTTC. Translation gives CASTKPGERSYEQYF. Full variable domain (remainder filled in from reference TRBV28 and TRBJ2-7): DVKVTQSSRYLVKRTGEKVFLECVQDMDHENMFWYRQDPGLGLRLIYFSYDVKMKEKGDIPEGYSVSREKKERFSLILESASTNQTSMYLCASTKPGERSYEQYFGPGTRLTVT.

This clonotype has ten or more counts. The chain couples TRBV2 to TRBJ2-2; 9 bases align to TRBD2. The CDR3 has 15 amino acids. The trim removed 5 bases at V and 7 bases at J, leaving 8 bases unmatched. Germline V gives CDR1 SNHLY, CDR2 FYNNEI. CDR3: CASSSGLAGGGELFF. CDR3 nucleotide sequence: TGTGCCAGCAGTTCGGGACTAGCAGGTGGCGGGGAGCTGTTTTTT.

The V gene is TRBV7-9, the J gene TRBJ1-1; TRBD1 is a possible D gene (6 bases). This CDR3 spans 14 amino acids. CDR1 and CDR2 (germline): SEHNR, FQNEAQ (reference sequence). V lost 5 bases, J lost 5 bases, and 15 bases lay in between. Written as DNA, the CDR3 is TGTGCCAGCAGCCCCCCCACGAGGGGGACTGAAGCTTTCTTT. Amino acids: CASSPPTRGTEAFF.

This clonotype was detected many times. V and J are TRBV12-3 or TRBV12-4 and TRBJ2-2; D gene ambiguous. Trimming removed 3 bases at V and 1 base at J, with 9 bases between. The CDR3 length is 15 residues. The CDR3 DNA follows: TGTGCCAGCAGTTTGATCGCGGAGAACACCGGGGAGCTGTTTTTT. Protein: CASSLIAENTGELFF.

This clonotype was observed many times. The rearrangement links TRBV20-1 to TRBJ2-7; maybe TRBD2 (7 bases). The V and J ends lost 3 bases and 0 bases respectively, with 15 bases between them. The length of the CDR3 is 15 residues. Germline CDR1 DFQATT, CDR2 SNEGSKA (reference sequence). The CDR3 loop is CSARGGQVNSYEQYF. CDR3 sequence (DNA): TGCAGTGCTAGGGGGGGGCAGGTCAACTCCTACGAGCAGTACTTC.

The V and J genes are TRBV10-1 and TRBJ2-1; the D gene is possibly TRBD2 (5 bases). Trimming removed 3 bases at V and 8 bases at J, with 17 bases between. The CDR3 consists of 15 residues. Germline V CDR1 and CDR2: WNHNN, SYGVQD (reference sequence). CDR3 residues: CASSERGLGYDEQFF. The CDR3 DNA reads as TGCGCCAGCAGTGAACGGGGTTTGGGGTACGATGAGCAGTTCTTC.

The V call is TRBV15, the J call TRBJ2-2; TRBD2 agrees at 9 bases. The germline V gene encodes CDR1 LNHNV and CDR2 YYDKDF (reference sequence). The CDR3 has 15 amino acids. The J segment lost 6 bases and the V segment lost 9 bases, leaving 11 bases of the junction unmatched. For the CDR3, the DNA is TGTGCCACTGGGAAAGGGACTAGCTCTCCCGGGGAGCTGTTTTTT. Its protein is CATGKGTSSPGELFF. Full variable domain (rest looked up from reference TRBV15 and TRBJ2-2): DAMVIQNPRYQVTQFGKPVTLSCSQTLNHNVMYWYQQKSSQAPKLLFHYYDKDFNNEADTPDNFQSRRPNTSFCFLDIRSPGLGDTAMYLCATGKGTSSPGELFFGEGSRLTVL.

The J gene is TRBJ2-7, the V gene TRBV29-1, with 9 positions matching TRBD1. Germline CDR1 is SQVTM and CDR2 is ANQGSEA. CDR3 length equals 14 residues. V was pared by 4 bases and J by 1 base, with 5 bases of the junction left unmatched. The CDR3 here is CSVAGTGTSYEQYF. In nucleotides, the CDR3 is TGCAGCGTTGCCGGGACAGGGACTTCCTACGAGCAGTACTTC.

This clonotype was observed many times. The chain couples TRBV7-9 to TRBJ2-3; D possibly corresponds to TRBD2 (5 bases). Germline lookup yields CDR1 SEHNR and CDR2 FQNEAQ (reference sequence). The CDR3 spans 13 residues. The ends were cut back, 4 bases at V and 8 bases at J, with 13 bases in the middle. CDR3 in amino acids: CASSSTTRATQYF. In DNA form, the CDR3 reads TGTGCCAGCAGCTCTACCACTAGAGCTACGCAGTATTTT.

This clonotype has a count of ten or more. This chain uses TRBV6-1 with TRBJ1-1; weak D call: TRBD1 (6 bases). Germline CDR1 MNHNS, CDR2 SASEGT. The CDR3 is 15 residues long. Trimming took off 6 bases at V and 4 bases at J, with 18 bases between the two ends. CDR3 residues: CASSRGGGRSTEAFF. CDR3 nucleotides: TGTGCCAGCAGCCGCGGCGGGGGCCGTAGCACTGAAGCTTTCTTT.

The V and J genes are TRBV15 and TRBJ1-5; D is undetermined. The V and J ends lost 5 bases and 9 bases respectively, with 14 bases between them. CDR3 length: 13 residues. Germline CDR1 reads LNHNV; CDR2 reads YYDKDF (reference sequence). This CDR3 is CATSQTPLPPQHF. Here the CDR3 DNA reads TGTGCCACCAGCCAAACGCCCCTTCCGCCCCAGCATTTT.

The chain couples TRBV14 to TRBJ1-2, with D possibly TRBD1 on 5 matching bases. This CDR3 is built from 14 residues. Germline loops: CDR1 SGHDN, CDR2 FVKESK. Trimming cost V 1 base and J 7 bases, with 13 bases left between them. CDR3 sequence reads: CASSQGGGTRGYTF. In DNA form, the CDR3 reads TGTGCCAGCAGCCAAGGTGGGGGGACGCGTGGCTACACCTTC. The whole variable domain, remainder taken from reference TRBV14 and TRBJ1-2, is EAGVTQFPSHSVIEKGQTVTLRCDPISGHDNLYWYRRVMGKEIKFLLHFVKESKQDESGMPNNRFLAERTGGTYSTLKVQPAELEDSGVYFCASSQGGGTRGYTFGSGTRLTVV.

V is TRBV18 and J is TRBJ1-5; D not certain. Trimming took off 1 base at V and 2 bases at J, with 15 bases between the two ends. Germline CDR1 and CDR2: KGHSH and LQKENI. The CDR3 extends over 17 amino acids. This chain's CDR3 is CASSPRGGVGGNQPQHF. CDR3 nucleotide sequence: TGTGCCAGCTCACCACGCGGCGGGGTAGGTGGCAATCAGCCCCAGCATTTT.

At least ten counts were recorded for this clonotype. The chain recombines TRBV7-9 with TRBJ2-7; 8 bases are a match to TRBD1. This CDR3 is built from 15 residues. Germline V gives CDR1 SEHNR, CDR2 FQNEAQ (reference sequence). The junction had 8 bases not matched to a gene; V was cut back by 5 bases and J by 2 bases. The CDR3 DNA is TGTGCCAGCAGCAAGGGACAGGTGAATACCTACGAGCAGTACTTC. This codes for CASSKGQVNTYEQYF.